This T cell receptor beta chain was identified during a study of patients and donors after allogeneic stem cell transplantation. This CDR3 has 13 residues. Trimming cost V 3 bases and J 8 bases, with 11 bases left between them. Germline CDR1 and CDR2: SGHVS and FQNEAQ. TCRdb itself ran the RT-PCR reads through MiXCR, one entry per CDR3 protein. The data hold about 960,000 distinct CDR3 sequences, with approximately 18% observed a single time. The TCR comes from a human donor who was either an allogeneic HSCT recipient or a stem cell or donor lymphocyte infusion donor (not recorded which). It is not recorded whose cells these are; they may come from a transplant donor. This rearrangement joins TRBV7-8 to TRBJ2-1; D gene ambiguous. Sequenced input: blood, either unsorted or a sorted T cell fraction (not recorded which). The CDR3 DNA reads TGTGCCAGCAGCTTTCTTAGGTTGGATGAGCAGTTCTTC. Protein product: CASSFLRLDEQFF.